This TCR beta chain was retrieved from a study of regulatory T cells in long-lasting Graves disease. CDR3-region Arm-PCR and iRepertoire HTBI primers produced the TCR beta libraries. TCRdb fed the multiplex PCR reads into MiXCR, producing one record per CDR3 protein. The sample holds 390,000 or so distinct CDR3 sequences, less than 30% seen once. Time point indicated: persistent/refractory GD, antithyroid drugs over 5 years with positive TRAb. Researchers made the TCR library from RNA that was extracted from PBMCs. The V gene's germline CDR1 is MDHEN and CDR2 SYDVKM. V lost 3 bases, J lost 1 base, and 25 bases lay in between. The CDR3 spans 19 residues. This clonotype showed up many times.

The V gene is TRBV28, the J gene TRBJ2-7; D is uncertain. This sample comprised peripheral blood mononuclear cells (PBMCs), obtained when the disease was refractory, from a patient treated with antithyroid drugs. The sequence derives from a woman aged 35 to 49 with Graves disease. CDR3 DNA sequence: TGTGCCAGCAGTTTGGTCATGACCCTTTCTTCAACCCTTTCCTACGAGCAGTACTTC. Translating gives CASSLVMTLSSTLSYEQYF.